One T cell receptor (beta chain) is described in this entry. Its antigen is not yet known. Within one base of it there is no much larger clone, and no base qualities were kept. The trial excluded patients who had a history of autoimmune disease or were on systemic immunosuppression. In every dose cohort, peripheral blood was drawn for TCR sequencing at baseline, cycle 4 day 1, and cycle 7 day 1. The samples were drawn from a first-in-human, open-label, multicenter phase I dose-escalation trial of ivuxolimab. Adults with locally advanced or metastatic melanoma, renal cell, hepatocellular, or head and neck squamous cell carcinoma were enrolled in the trial. Before TCR sequencing, CD4+ T cells and CD8+ T cells from peripheral blood were sorted into separate populations. Looking up the germline V gene yields CDR1 SNHLY and CDR2 FYNNEI. The CDR3 numbers 13 residues from cysteine through phenylalanine. The kept DNA is CDR3 alone, 39 bases in frame from the first base. The germline ends are 11 bases apart after V is trimmed by 8 bases and J by 1 base.

Genomic DNA was extracted from sorted cells for sequencing of the TCRbeta CDR3 region. The immunoSEQ Assay was used to sequence the TCRbeta CDR3 regions. The immuneACCESS repertoire file appears here via TCRdb, limited to in-frame rearrangements. These files lack a portion of the clones; in checked studies, under half of the deficit traces to unresolved V genes, and the cause of the others is not known. The sample data list tens of thousands of clones, and about 87% of these were observed just once. The ten largest clonotypes hold roughly 11% of the sample. The sample belongs to a study of OX40 agonist ivuxolimab in advanced cancers. Notes on the research overall: The costimulatory receptor OX40 (CD134) was targeted by ivuxolimab, a fully human IgG2 agonistic monoclonal antibody. Peripheral TCRbeta sequencing aimed to test whether ivuxolimab altered TCR sequence diversity and caused clonal T-cell expansion. Partial responses occurred in three dose-escalation patients: two with cutaneous melanoma and one with hepatocellular carcinoma. In the dose-escalation cohort, 82.7% of patients were male, and the mean age was 60 years with a range of roughly 20 to 79. Intravenous ivuxolimab was administered to patients every 2 weeks at six dose levels: 0.01, 0.1, 0.3, 1.5, 3 and 10 mg/kg. The paper describes the monotherapy dose-escalation part (N ≈ 52 patients) of the phase I trial of ivuxolimab. Of the roughly 50 dose-escalation patients, hepatocellular carcinoma was present in around 20, melanoma in approximately 15, renal cell carcinoma in 9 and head and neck cancer in 9. Patients were allowed to have had prior anti-PD-1, anti-PD-L1 or anti-CTLA-4 therapy, and 40% of the dose-escalation patients had previously received checkpoint inhibitors.

Beyond this particular receptor, the publication reports: At doses of 0.1 to 3.0 mg/kg, clonal expansion of both CD4+ and CD8+ T cells in blood was seen between baseline and week 6. Low levels of normalized T-cell clonal expansion were also seen in some patients who did not respond. Antigen specificity was not determined for the clonally expanded peripheral T cells. After ivuxolimab, CD8+ T cells had more expanded clones than CD4+ T cells on average. In partial responders in the 0.1-3.0 mg/kg groups, normalized peripheral clonal expansion was found to be among the lowest, especially among CD8+ T cells.

This receptor was identified in an adult with an advanced solid tumor such as melanoma, head and neck, liver or kidney cancer. The sequence links TRBV2 to TRBJ2-5, with the D segment identity uncertain. The sample consisted of CD4+ or CD8+ T cells sorted from blood, taken in a trial of the OX40 agonist ivuxolimab. The CDR3 region reads CASFGPGQETQYF. The DNA reads TGTGCCAGCTTTGGTCCAGGCCAAGAGACCCAGTACTTC.